The rows below give T cell receptor beta chains drawn from one sample of a study of blood T cell repertoires in COVID-19. Profiled with immunoSEQ multiplex PCR; TCRdb holds only in-frame clones, not every one. The sample lists 250,000 to 350,000 clones, around 81% occurring once. The sample consisted of peripheral blood. Receptor source: an older person with COVID-19, enrolled during active disease. Both conserved end residues are part of each CDR3. D genes are given only for firm matches. Clone size, where shown, is once, few, many, or a class for clones that have expanded.

d_call clone_size j_call v_call cdr3_aa cdr3_nt
TRBD1 few TRBJ1-5 TRBV6-4 CASSPDREQPQHF TGTGCCAGCAGCCCGGACAGGGAACAGCCCCAGCATTTT
. . TRBJ2-7 TRBV7-3 CASSSNPTGYEQYF TGTGCCAGCAGCTCAAACCCGACGGGATACGAGCAGTACTTC
TRBD1 . TRBJ1-4 TRBV5-1 CASSNRDRGITNEKLFF TGCGCCAGCAGCAACCGGGACAGGGGCATTACCAATGAAAAACTGTTTTTT
TRBD1 . TRBJ2-7 TRBV9 CASSPGQILYEQYF TGTGCCAGCAGCCCGGGACAGATCCTATACGAGCAGTACTTC
TRBD2 . TRBJ2-2 TRBV30 CAWTYSPGLVPGELFF TGTGCCTGGACCTACTCTCCGGGACTAGTGCCCGGGGAGCTGTTTTTT
. . TRBJ2-2 TRBV5-1 CASTPTTAPGTGELFF TGCGCCAGCACCCCGACGACGGCCCCGGGGACCGGGGAGCTGTTTTTT
. . TRBJ1-1 TRBV18 CASSWDGGANTEAFF TGTGCCAGCTCATGGGACGGGGGGGCCAACACTGAAGCTTTCTTT
TRBD2 . TRBJ2-1 TRBV11-2 CASSLVGLAYNEQFF TGTGCCAGCAGCTTAGTCGGACTAGCGTACAATGAGCAGTTCTTC
. . TRBJ2-5 TRBV24-1 CATSDSRPERRETQYF TGTGCCACCAGTGATAGTCGACCGGAGAGACGAGAGACCCAGTACTTC
TRBD2 . TRBJ2-7 TRBV28 CASSKPFGTSTDEQYF TGTGCCAGCAGCAAGCCTTTCGGGACTAGTACGGACGAGCAGTACTTC
TRBD1 . TRBJ2-5 TRBV7-9 CASTSGGGEETQYF TGTGCCAGCACCTCAGGGGGTGGTGAAGAGACCCAGTACTTC
. . TRBJ2-3 TRBV28 CASSLAGALDTQYF TGTGCCAGCAGTTTAGCGGGGGCACTAGATACGCAGTATTTT
TRBD1 . TRBJ2-1 TRBV7-3 CASSSRTGGPPSSYNEQFF TGTGCCAGCAGCTCCCGGACAGGGGGCCCCCCTAGCTCCTACAATGAGCAGTTCTTC
. . TRBJ2-1 TRBV27 CASSTGLPTYNEQFF TGTGCCAGCAGCACGGGACTCCCTACCTACAATGAGCAGTTCTTC
. . TRBJ1-5 TRBV3-1/TRBV3-2 CASSHSSQGVGQPQHF TGTGCCAGCAGCCACAGTTCACAGGGAGTTGGGCAGCCCCAGCATTTT
. . TRBJ1-2 TRBV7-9 CASSLATAEDYGYTF TGTGCCAGCAGCTTAGCAACCGCGGAAGACTATGGCTACACCTTC
TRBD1 . TRBJ2-3 TRBV5-1 CASSLGDRDSDTQYF TGCGCCAGCAGCTTGGGGGACAGGGATTCGGATACGCAGTATTTT
TRBD1 few TRBJ1-2 TRBV4-1 CASSQAAQGNYGYTF TGCGCCAGCAGCCAAGCAGCACAGGGGAACTATGGCTACACCTTC
. many TRBJ2-3 TRBV6-2/TRBV6-3 CASSYSGSDTQYF TGTGCCAGCAGTTACTCCGGGTCAGATACGCAGTATTTT
. . TRBJ1-6 TRBV7-6 CASSFRADYNSPLHF TGTGCCAGCAGCTTCAGGGCTGACTATAATTCACCCCTCCACTTT
TRBD1 . TRBJ1-6 TRBV7-2 CASSLTRGPDSPLHF TGTGCCAGCAGCTTAACCAGGGGGCCGGATTCACCCCTCCACTTT
. . TRBJ1-6 TRBV12-3/TRBV12-4 CASSEQGNSPLHF TGTGCCAGCAGCGAGCAGGGGAATTCACCCCTCCACTTT